This TCR beta chain was recovered during a study of T cells in women clearing cervical HPV infection. Findings of the study overall: Timing of associations relative to infection is unclear; T-cell subsets were not isolated. Cases carried less TRBV6-7 than controls: approximately 0.1% versus 0.16%.

Regarding this clone: Its target is unknown. The CDR3 end falls 3 residues outside the read, so it is completed with the germline J gene. Within the sample, other DNA sequences also encode this same CDR3.

Sequencing used immunoSEQ multiplex PCR; TCRdb keeps in-frame clones, though not all of them. Its table lists about 16,000 clones. The V segment lost 6 bases and the J segment 2 bases; nucleotides outside the gene matches: 7. This CDR3 has 16 amino acids. The germline gives CDR1 KGHSH, CDR2 LQKENI. The sequenced sample was blood buffy coat. This sequence joins TRBV18 and TRBJ2-1; TRBD1 matches 10 bases. This clonotype originated in a woman aged 18 to 75 with a cervical HPV16 infection that either progressed to CIN3+ or cleared (not recorded which). CDR3 in amino acids: CASSPPGTGAYNEQFF. The covered CDR3 bases are TGTGCCAGCTCCCCCCCCGGGACAGGGGCCTACAATGAG.